These T cell receptor beta chains were read from a single sample in a study of T-cell reconstitution after alpha-beta-depleted transplantation in children. TCRdb independently ran MiXCR on the PCR reads; one entry per CDR3 protein. The data contain roughly 300,000 distinct CDR3 sequences, approximately 10% of them singletons. The sequences come from peripheral blood, collected 180 days after TCRalphabeta/CD19-depleted stem cell transplant. The receptors here all came from a male patient between 2 and 15 years old who had a stem cell transplant for chronic granulomatous disease, so the T cells may come from the graft donor. Each CDR3 is given with its conserved first and last residue. Each record gives: CDR3 DNA, CDR3 protein, J gene, D gene, clone size, V gene. D genes are given only for firm matches. For some rows the clone size is stated as once, few or many, or as a class when expanded; others skip it.

CDR3 DNA: TGCGCCAGCAGCTTGTCAACCTTAGTACGAGAGCAGTTCTTC
CDR3 protein: CASSLSTLVREQFF
J gene: TRBJ2-1
D gene: NA
clone size: many
V gene: TRBV5-1

CDR3 DNA: TGTGCCAGCAGTTTCGGGGGATACAATGAGCAGTTCTTC
CDR3 protein: CASSFGGYNEQFF
J gene: TRBJ2-1
D gene: NA
clone size: many
V gene: TRBV12-3/TRBV12-4

CDR3 DNA: TGTGCCAGCTCACCAATTCGGCAGGGGAGTTCGTACGAGCAGTACTTC
CDR3 protein: CASSPIRQGSSYEQYF
J gene: TRBJ2-7
D gene: NA
clone size: NA
V gene: TRBV18

CDR3 DNA: TGTGCCAGCAGCGTAGTATCTAGCGGCACTGTCTACAATGAGCAGTTCTTC
CDR3 protein: CASSVVSSGTVYNEQFF
J gene: TRBJ2-1
D gene: TRBD2
clone size: many
V gene: TRBV9

CDR3 DNA: TGCAGCGTTGGTGGGGCGGGAGGAGAGACCCAGTACTTC
CDR3 protein: CSVGGAGGETQYF
J gene: TRBJ2-5
D gene: TRBD2
clone size: many
V gene: TRBV29-1

CDR3 DNA: TGCAGTGCCCCCCTAAGACACCGACATGAGCAGTTCTTC
CDR3 protein: CSAPLRHRHEQFF
J gene: TRBJ2-1
D gene: NA
clone size: many
V gene: TRBV20-1

CDR3 DNA: TGTGCCAGCCGGGACAGGGCCTACAATGAGCAGTTCTTC
CDR3 protein: CASRDRAYNEQFF
J gene: TRBJ2-1
D gene: TRBD1
clone size: many
V gene: TRBV12-3/TRBV12-4

CDR3 DNA: TGTGCCAGCAGCTTGATGGATGAGCAGTTCTTC
CDR3 protein: CASSLMDEQFF
J gene: TRBJ2-1
D gene: NA
clone size: many
V gene: TRBV7-6

CDR3 DNA: TGTGCCAGCTCACCACCGAGTAGACAGAACTATGGCTACACCTTC
CDR3 protein: CASSPPSRQNYGYTF
J gene: TRBJ1-2
D gene: NA
clone size: many
V gene: TRBV18

CDR3 DNA: TGCGCCAGCAGCTTGGAGCTAAACAATGAGCAGTTCTTC
CDR3 protein: CASSLELNNEQFF
J gene: TRBJ2-1
D gene: NA
clone size: many
V gene: TRBV5-1

CDR3 DNA: TGTGCCATCAGCGACTTAGCGGGAGGATTTGGTACGCAGTATTTT
CDR3 protein: CAISDLAGGFGTQYF
J gene: TRBJ2-3
D gene: TRBD2
clone size: many
V gene: TRBV10-3

CDR3 DNA: TGCAGTGCAAACACGCTAGCTCGGTACTTC
CDR3 protein: CSANTLARYF
J gene: TRBJ2-7
D gene: NA
clone size: many
V gene: TRBV20-1

CDR3 DNA: TGTGCCAGCAGCCCCCTTGGGTACTACGAGCAGTACTTC
CDR3 protein: CASSPLGYYEQYF
J gene: TRBJ2-7
D gene: NA
clone size: many
V gene: TRBV6-5

CDR3 DNA: TGTGCCAGCAGTTTCGGGGTTCTAGGTGGCTACACCTTC
CDR3 protein: CASSFGVLGGYTF
J gene: TRBJ1-2
D gene: NA
clone size: many
V gene: TRBV12-3/TRBV12-4

CDR3 DNA: TGTGCCAGCAGCTTGGGGACTGAGACCCAGTACTTC
CDR3 protein: CASSLGTETQYF
J gene: TRBJ2-5
D gene: NA
clone size: few
V gene: TRBV5-4

CDR3 DNA: TGTGCCAGTAGTTTGTATTACCCCTACAATGAGCAGTTCTTC
CDR3 protein: CASSLYYPYNEQFF
J gene: TRBJ2-1
D gene: NA
clone size: many
V gene: TRBV19

CDR3 DNA: TGTGCCAGCAGCCAAGTTCTTCCGGGACAGGGCTACGAGCAGTACTTC
CDR3 protein: CASSQVLPGQGYEQYF
J gene: TRBJ2-7
D gene: TRBD1
clone size: many
V gene: TRBV4-2

CDR3 DNA: TGTGCCAGCAGTCCCGTCTTGGTCGCCGGGGAGCTGTTTTTT
CDR3 protein: CASSPVLVAGELFF
J gene: TRBJ2-2
D gene: NA
clone size: NA
V gene: TRBV6-1

CDR3 DNA: TGCAGCGTTGGATCTAACTATGGCTACACCTTC
CDR3 protein: CSVGSNYGYTF
J gene: TRBJ1-2
D gene: NA
clone size: many
V gene: TRBV29-1

CDR3 DNA: TGTGCCAGCAGTTATTACTCCGGGACTAGCGGTTACAATGAGCAGTTCTTC
CDR3 protein: CASSYYSGTSGYNEQFF
J gene: TRBJ2-1
D gene: TRBD2
clone size: many
V gene: TRBV27

CDR3 DNA: TGCGCCAGCAGCCCCAACCAGGGGGCGAGTCGGGCCACCTACAATGAGCAGTTCTTC
CDR3 protein: CASSPNQGASRATYNEQFF
J gene: TRBJ2-1
D gene: TRBD1
clone size: many
V gene: TRBV5-1

CDR3 DNA: TGTGCCACCAGCGCTCAGGGGAAACCCTACGAGCAGTACTTC
CDR3 protein: CATSAQGKPYEQYF
J gene: TRBJ2-7
D gene: NA
clone size: many
V gene: TRBV15

CDR3 DNA: TGTGCCAGCAGCTTAGTAACGAACACCGGGGAGCTGTTTTTT
CDR3 protein: CASSLVTNTGELFF
J gene: TRBJ2-2
D gene: NA
clone size: many
V gene: TRBV7-9

CDR3 DNA: TGTGCCAGCAGCTTGGTTCAGGGGGCCTACGAGCAGTACTTC
CDR3 protein: CASSLVQGAYEQYF
J gene: TRBJ2-7
D gene: TRBD1
clone size: many
V gene: TRBV5-5

CDR3 DNA: TGTGCCAGCAGCTTATTCTCTAAAGAGACCCAGTACTTC
CDR3 protein: CASSLFSKETQYF
J gene: TRBJ2-5
D gene: NA
clone size: many
V gene: TRBV7-2

CDR3 DNA: TGTGCCAGCAGCTTCGGCAACAGGATGGGCTCCTACGAGCAGTACTTC
CDR3 protein: CASSFGNRMGSYEQYF
J gene: TRBJ2-7
D gene: NA
clone size: many
V gene: TRBV7-6